This T cell receptor (beta chain) was captured in a study of shared clonotypes between healthy human individuals. Study background: CD4 naive and memory got three plates each, CD8 naive two, CD8 memory one.

As regards this clone: What it recognizes is unknown.

Replicate sorted-subset PCRs were loaded with 150 to 250 ng DNA, 30,000 or so T cell genomes. TCRdb's copy holds only in-frame clones and misses some; the assay was immunoSEQ multiplex PCR. Of about 1 million clones in the sample, about 74% were seen once. The CDR3 spans 14 residues. CDR1 and CDR2 (germline): SGHDT, YYEEEE. The V segment lost 3 bases and the J segment 4 bases; nucleotides outside the gene matches: 7. Broader study findings: Against clonotypes common to all four donors, non-shared ones had lower generation probabilities. Rarefaction exposed incomplete sorted-subset sequencing despite large depth.

Sequencing was done on a sample of memory CD4+ T cells sorted from blood. Subset indicated: CD45RA-negative fraction. V usage is TRBV5-6 and J usage is TRBJ2-7, with TRBD1 matching 7 bases. The receptor comes from a man in his late teens or twenties in good health. The CDR3 reads CASSSTGVGYEQYF. The DNA for the CDR3 is TGTGCCAGCAGCTCAACAGGGGTAGGGTACGAGCAGTACTTC.